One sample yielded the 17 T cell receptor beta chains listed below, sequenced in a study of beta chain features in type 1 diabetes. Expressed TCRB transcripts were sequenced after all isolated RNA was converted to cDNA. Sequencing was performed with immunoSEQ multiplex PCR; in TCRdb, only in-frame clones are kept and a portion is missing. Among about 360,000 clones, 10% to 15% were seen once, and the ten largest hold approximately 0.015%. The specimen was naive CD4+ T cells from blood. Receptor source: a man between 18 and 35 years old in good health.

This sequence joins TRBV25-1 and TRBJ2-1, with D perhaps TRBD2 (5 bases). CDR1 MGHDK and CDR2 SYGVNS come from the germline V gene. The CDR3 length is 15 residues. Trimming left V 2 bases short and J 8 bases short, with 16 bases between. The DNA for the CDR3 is TGTGCCAGCAGTGAAAGAGGTGGACTCCTCCATGAGCAGTTCTTC. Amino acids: CASSERGGLLHEQFF.

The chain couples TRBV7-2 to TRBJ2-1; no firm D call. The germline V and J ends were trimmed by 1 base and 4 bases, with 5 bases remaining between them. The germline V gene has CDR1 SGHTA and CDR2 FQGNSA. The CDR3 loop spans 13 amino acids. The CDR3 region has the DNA TGTGCCAGCAGCTTAGACTATTACAATGAGCAGTTCTTC. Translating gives CASSLDYYNEQFF.

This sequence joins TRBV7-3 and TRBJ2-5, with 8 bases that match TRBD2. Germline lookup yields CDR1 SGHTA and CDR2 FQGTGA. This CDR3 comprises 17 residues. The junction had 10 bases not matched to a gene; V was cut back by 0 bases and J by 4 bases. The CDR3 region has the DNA TGTGCCAGCAGCTTAACGTCCCCCGCGGGGGGTGGAGAGACCCAGTACTTC. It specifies CASSLTSPAGGGETQYF.

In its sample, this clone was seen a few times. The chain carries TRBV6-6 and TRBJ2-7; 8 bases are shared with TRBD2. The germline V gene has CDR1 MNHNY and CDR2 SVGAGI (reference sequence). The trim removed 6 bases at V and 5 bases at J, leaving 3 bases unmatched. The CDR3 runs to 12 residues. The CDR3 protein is CASRWGLDEQYF. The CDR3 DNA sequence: TGTGCCAGCAGGTGGGGACTAGACGAGCAGTACTTC.

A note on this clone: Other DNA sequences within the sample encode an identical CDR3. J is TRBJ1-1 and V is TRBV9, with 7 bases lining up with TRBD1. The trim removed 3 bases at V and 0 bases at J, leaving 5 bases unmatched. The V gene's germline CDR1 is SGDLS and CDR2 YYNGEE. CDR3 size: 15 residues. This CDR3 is CASSGTGTVNTEAFF. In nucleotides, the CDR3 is TGTGCCAGCAGCGGCACCGGGACAGTGAACACTGAAGCTTTCTTT.

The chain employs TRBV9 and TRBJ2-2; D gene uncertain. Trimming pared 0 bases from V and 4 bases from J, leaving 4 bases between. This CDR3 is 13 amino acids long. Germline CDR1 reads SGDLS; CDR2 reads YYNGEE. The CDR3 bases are TGTGCCAGCAGCGTAGGTCTCACCGGGGAGCTGTTTTTT. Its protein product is CASSVGLTGELFF. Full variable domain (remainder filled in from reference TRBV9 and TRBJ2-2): DSGVTQTPKHLITATGQRVTLRCSPRSGDLSVYWYQQSLDQGLQFLIQYYNGEERAKGNILERFSAQQFPDLHSELNLSSLELGDSALYFCASSVGLTGELFFGEGSRLTVL.

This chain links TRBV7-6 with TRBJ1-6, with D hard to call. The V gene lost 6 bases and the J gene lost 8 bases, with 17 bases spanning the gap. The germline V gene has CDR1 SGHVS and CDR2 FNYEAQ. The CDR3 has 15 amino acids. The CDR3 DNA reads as TGTGCCAGCAGTTCGTCGACCGGGAGAGATTCACCCCTCCACTTT. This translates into CASSSSTGRDSPLHF.

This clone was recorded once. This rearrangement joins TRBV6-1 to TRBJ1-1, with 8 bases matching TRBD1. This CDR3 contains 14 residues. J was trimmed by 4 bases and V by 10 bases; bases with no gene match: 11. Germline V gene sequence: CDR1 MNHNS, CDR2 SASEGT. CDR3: CATNLDRGGTEAFF. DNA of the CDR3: TGTGCCACCAACCTCGACAGGGGTGGCACTGAAGCTTTCTTT.

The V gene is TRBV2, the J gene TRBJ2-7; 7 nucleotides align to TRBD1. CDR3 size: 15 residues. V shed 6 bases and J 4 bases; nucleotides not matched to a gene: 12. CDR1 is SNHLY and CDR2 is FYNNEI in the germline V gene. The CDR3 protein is CASRRTGDAVYEQYF. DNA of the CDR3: TGTGCCAGCAGGAGGACAGGTGATGCAGTATACGAGCAGTACTTC.

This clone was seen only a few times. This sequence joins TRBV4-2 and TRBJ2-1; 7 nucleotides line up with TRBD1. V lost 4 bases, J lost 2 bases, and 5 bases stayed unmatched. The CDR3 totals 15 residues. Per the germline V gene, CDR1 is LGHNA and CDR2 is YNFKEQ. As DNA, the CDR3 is TGTGCCAGCAGCCTTAGGACAGGCCCCTACAATGAGCAGTTCTTC. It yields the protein CASSLRTGPYNEQFF.

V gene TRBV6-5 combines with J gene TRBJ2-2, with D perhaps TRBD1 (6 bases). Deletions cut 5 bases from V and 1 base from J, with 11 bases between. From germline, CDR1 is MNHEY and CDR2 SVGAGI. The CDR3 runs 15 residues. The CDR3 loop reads CASSPQGRNTGELFF. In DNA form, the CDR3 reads TGTGCCAGCAGTCCACAGGGCCGGAACACCGGGGAGCTGTTTTTT.

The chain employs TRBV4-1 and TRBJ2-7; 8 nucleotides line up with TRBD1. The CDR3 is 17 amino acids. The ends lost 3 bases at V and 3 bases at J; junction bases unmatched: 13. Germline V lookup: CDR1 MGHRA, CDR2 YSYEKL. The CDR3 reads CASSQNNYGTGGYEQYF. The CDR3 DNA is TGCGCCAGCAGCCAGAATAATTATGGAACAGGGGGCTACGAGCAGTACTTC.

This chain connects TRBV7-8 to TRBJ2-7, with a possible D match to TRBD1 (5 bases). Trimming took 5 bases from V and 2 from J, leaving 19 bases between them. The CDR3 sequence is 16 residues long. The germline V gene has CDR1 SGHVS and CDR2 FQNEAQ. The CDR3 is CASSPTRFDSAYEQYF. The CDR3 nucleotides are TGTGCCAGCAGCCCGACGCGGTTTGACAGCGCCTACGAGCAGTACTTC.

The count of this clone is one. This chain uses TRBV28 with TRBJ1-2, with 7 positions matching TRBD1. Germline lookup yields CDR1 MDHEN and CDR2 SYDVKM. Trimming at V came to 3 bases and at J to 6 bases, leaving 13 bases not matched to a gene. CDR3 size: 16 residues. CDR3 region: CASSLFSGGPLDGYTF. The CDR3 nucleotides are TGTGCCAGCAGTTTGTTTTCAGGGGGGCCTCTCGATGGCTACACCTTC.

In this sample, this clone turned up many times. CDR3 sequence reads: CASKVRVQETQYF. Written as DNA, the CDR3 is TGCGCCAGCAAGGTCAGGGTACAAGAGACCCAGTACTTC. V usage is TRBV23-1 and J usage is TRBJ2-5; D is perhaps TRBD1 (5 bases). TRBV23-1 falls under the ORF class, with uncertain function. The length of the CDR3 is 13 residues. V was pared by 7 bases and J by 2 bases, with 11 bases between.

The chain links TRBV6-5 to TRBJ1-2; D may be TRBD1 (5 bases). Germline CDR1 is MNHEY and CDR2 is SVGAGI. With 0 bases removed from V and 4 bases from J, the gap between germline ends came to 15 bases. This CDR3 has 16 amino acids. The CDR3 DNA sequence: TGTGCCAGCAGTTACTCGAAATTCGGGGGATTCTATGGCTACACCTTC. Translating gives CASSYSKFGGFYGYTF.

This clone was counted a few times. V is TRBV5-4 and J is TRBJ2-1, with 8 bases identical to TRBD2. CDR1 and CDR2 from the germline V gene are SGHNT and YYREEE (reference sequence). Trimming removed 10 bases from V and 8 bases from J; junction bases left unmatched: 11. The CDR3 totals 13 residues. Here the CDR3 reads CAYSGTGGDEQFF. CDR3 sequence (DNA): TGTGCCTACAGTGGGACGGGAGGGGATGAGCAGTTCTTC.